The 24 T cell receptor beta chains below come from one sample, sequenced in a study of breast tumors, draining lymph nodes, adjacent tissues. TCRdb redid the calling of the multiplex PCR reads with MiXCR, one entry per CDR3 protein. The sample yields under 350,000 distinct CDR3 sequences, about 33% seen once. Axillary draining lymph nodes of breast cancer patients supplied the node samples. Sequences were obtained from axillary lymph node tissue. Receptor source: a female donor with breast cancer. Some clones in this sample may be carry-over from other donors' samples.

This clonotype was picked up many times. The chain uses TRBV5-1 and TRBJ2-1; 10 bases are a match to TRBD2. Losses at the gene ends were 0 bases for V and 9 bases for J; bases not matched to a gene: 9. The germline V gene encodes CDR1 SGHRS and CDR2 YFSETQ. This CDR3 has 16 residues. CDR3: CASSLASSGSLGEQFF. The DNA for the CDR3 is TGCGCCAGCAGCTTGGCCTCTAGCGGGAGTTTAGGTGAGCAGTTCTTC.

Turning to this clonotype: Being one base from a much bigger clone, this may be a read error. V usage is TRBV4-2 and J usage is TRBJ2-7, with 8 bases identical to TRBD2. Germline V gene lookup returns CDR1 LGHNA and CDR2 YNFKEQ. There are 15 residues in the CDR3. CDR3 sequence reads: CASSAGREASCEQYF. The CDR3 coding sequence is TGTGCCAGCAGTGCGGGGCGGGAGGCCTCCTGCGAGCAGTACTTC.

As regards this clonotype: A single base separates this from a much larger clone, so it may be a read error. The CDR3 protein is CTSSSDRYGYTF. DNA for the CDR3: TGTACCAGCAGCTCGGACAGATATGGCTACACCTTC. V and J are TRBV5-4 and TRBJ1-2; possibly TRBD1 for D (6 bases). Germline loops: CDR1 SGHNT, CDR2 YYREEE (reference sequence). The CDR3 is 12 residues long.

The CDR3 DNA is TGCGCCAGCAGCTTGGTTTCCCAGGGGGGGGGTGAGCAGTTCTTC. It yields the protein CASSLVSQGGGEQFF. This chain links TRBV5-1 with TRBJ2-1, with D perhaps given as TRBD1 or TRBD2 (7 bases each). CDR1 SGHRS and CDR2 YFSETQ come from the germline V gene. The germline V and J ends were trimmed by 0 bases and 9 bases, with 16 bases remaining between them. The CDR3 has 15 residues.

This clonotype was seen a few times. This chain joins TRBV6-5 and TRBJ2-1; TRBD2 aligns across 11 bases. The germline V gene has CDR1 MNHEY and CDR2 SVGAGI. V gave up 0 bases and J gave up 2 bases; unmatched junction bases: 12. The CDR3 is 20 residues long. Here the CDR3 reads CASSYSTASGRNRAYNEQFF. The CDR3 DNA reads TGTGCCAGCAGTTACTCGACGGCTAGCGGGAGGAACCGGGCCTACAATGAGCAGTTCTTC.

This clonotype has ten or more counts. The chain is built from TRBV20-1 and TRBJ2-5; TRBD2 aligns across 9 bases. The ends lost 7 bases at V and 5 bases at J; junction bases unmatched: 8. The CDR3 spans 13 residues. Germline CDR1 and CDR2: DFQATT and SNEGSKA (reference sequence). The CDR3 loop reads CSVISGSGETQYF. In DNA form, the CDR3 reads TGCAGTGTCATTAGCGGGAGCGGGGAGACCCAGTACTTC.

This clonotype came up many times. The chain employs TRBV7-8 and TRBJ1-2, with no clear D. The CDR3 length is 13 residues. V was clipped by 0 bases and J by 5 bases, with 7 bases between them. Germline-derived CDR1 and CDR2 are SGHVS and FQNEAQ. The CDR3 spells CASSLALSYGYTF. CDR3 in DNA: TGTGCCAGCAGCTTAGCGCTTTCGTATGGCTACACCTTC.

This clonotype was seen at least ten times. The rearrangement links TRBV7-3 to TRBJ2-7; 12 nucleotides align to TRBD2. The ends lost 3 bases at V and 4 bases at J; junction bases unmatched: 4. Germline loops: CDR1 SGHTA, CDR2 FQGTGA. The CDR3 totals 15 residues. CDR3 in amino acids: CASSLTSGSFYEQYF. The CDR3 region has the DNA TGTGCCAGCAGCTTGACTAGCGGGAGTTTTTACGAGCAGTACTTC.

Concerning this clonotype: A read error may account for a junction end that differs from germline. For the CDR3, the DNA is TGTGCCAGCAGCTTTCACTCTCCGGGGGGGGACAGGGCTGAGAAACTGATTTTT. Encoded protein: CASSFHSPGGDRAEKLIF. The chain employs TRBV11-3 and TRBJ1-4; 9 bases map to TRBD1. Germline CDR1 is SGHNT and CDR2 is YENEEA. CDR3 length: 18 amino acids.

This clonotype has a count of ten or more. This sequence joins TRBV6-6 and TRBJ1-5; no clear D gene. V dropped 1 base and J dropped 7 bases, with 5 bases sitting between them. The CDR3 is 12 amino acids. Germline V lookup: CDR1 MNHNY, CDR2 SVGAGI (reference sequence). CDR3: CASSYYEQPQHF. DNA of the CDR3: TGTGCCAGCAGTTACTACGAACAGCCCCAGCATTTT.

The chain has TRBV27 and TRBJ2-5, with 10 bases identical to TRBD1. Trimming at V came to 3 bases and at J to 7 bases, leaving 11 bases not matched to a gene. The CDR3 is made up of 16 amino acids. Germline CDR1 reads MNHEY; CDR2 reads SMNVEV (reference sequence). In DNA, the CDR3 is TGTGCCAGCAGTTTGGCCGGGACAGGGGCCCGGGGGACCCAGTACTTC. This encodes CASSLAGTGARGTQYF.

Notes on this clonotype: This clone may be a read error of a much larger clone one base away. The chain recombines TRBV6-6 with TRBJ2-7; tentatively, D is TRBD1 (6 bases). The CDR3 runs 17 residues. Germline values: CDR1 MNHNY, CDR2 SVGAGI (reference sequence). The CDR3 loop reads CASSHSTVSTGTYEQYF. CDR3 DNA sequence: TGTGCCAGCAGTCACTCAACCGTTTCGACAGGAACCTACGAGCAGTACTTC.

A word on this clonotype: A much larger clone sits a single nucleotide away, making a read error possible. The CDR3 DNA follows: TGCAGTGCTAGGTTGATCCCTGGAACTACCGGGGTATACAATGAGCAGTTCTTC. Protein: CSARLIPGTTGVYNEQFF. The chain has TRBV20-1 and TRBJ2-1; a weak D match, TRBD2 (5 bases). CDR1 DFQATT and CDR2 SNEGSKA come from the germline V gene (reference sequence). This CDR3 is 18 amino acids long. V shed 3 bases and J shed 4 bases, with 25 bases lying between them.

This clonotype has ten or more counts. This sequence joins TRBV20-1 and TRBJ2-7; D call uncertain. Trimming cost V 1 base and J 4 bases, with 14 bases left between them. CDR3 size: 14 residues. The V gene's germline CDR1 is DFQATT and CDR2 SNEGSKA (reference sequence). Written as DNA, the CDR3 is TGCAGTGCTAGAGGGGTACAGAGGTCTTACGAGCAGTACTTC. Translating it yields CSARGVQRSYEQYF.

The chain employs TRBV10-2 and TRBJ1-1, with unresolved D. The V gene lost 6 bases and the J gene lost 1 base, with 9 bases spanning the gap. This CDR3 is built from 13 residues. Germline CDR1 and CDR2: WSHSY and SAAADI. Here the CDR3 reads CASRGKWNTEAFF. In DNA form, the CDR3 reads TGCGCCAGCAGAGGAAAGTGGAACACTGAAGCTTTCTTT.

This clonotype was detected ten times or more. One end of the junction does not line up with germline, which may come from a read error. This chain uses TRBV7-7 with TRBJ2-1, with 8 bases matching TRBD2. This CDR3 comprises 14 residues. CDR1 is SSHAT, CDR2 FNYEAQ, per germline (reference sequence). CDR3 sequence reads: CASSPSGTRSEQFF. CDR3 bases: TGTGCTAGCAGCCCCTCCGGGACTAGGAGTGAGCAGTTCTTC.

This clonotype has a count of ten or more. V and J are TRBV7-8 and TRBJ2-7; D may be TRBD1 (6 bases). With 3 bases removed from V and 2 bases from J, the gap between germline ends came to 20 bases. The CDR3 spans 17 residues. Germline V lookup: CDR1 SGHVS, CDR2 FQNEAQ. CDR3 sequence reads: CASSFPRGAAATYEQYF. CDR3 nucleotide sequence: TGTGCCAGCAGCTTCCCCAGGGGAGCGGCAGCTACCTACGAGCAGTACTTC.

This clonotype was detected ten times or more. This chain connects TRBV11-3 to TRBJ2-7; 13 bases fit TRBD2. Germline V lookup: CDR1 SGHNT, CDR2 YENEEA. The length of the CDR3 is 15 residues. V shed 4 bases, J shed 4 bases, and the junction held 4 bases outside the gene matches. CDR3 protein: CASSSWTSGGYEQYF. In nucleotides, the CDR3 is TGTGCCAGCAGCTCTTGGACTAGCGGGGGTTACGAGCAGTACTTC.

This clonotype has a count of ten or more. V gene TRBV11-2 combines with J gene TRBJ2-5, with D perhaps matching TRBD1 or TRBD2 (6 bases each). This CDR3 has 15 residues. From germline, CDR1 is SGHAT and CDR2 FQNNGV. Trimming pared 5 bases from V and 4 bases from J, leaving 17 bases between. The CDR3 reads CASSRPSGGGETQYF. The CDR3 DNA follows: TGTGCCAGCAGCCGGCCATCCGGGGGCGGAGAGACCCAGTACTTC. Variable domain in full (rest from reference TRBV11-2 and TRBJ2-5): EAGVAQSPRYKIIEKRQSVAFWCNPISGHATLYWYQQILGQGPKLLIQFQNNGVVDDSQLPKDRFSAERLKGVDSTLKIQPAKLEDSAVYLCASSRPSGGGETQYFGPGTRLLVL.

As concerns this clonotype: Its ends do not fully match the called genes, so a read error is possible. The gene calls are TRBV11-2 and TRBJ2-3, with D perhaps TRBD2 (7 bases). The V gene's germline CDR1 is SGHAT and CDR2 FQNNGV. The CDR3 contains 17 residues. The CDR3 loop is CASSLGGASGNTDTQYF. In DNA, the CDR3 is TGTGCCAGTAGCTTAGGGGGGGCTAGCGGAAACACAGATACGCAGTATTTT. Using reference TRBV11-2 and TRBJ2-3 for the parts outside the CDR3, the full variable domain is EAGVAQSPRYKIIEKRQSVAFWCNPISGHATLYWYQQILGQGPKLLIQFQNNGVVDDSQLPKDRFSAERLKGVDSTLKIQPAKLEDSAVYLCASSLGGASGNTDTQYFGPGTRLTVL.

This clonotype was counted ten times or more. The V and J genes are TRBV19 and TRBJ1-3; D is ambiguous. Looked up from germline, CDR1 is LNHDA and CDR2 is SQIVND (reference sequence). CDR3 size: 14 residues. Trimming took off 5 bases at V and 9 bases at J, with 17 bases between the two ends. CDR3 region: CASSEGRSTSTIYF. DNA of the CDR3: TGTGCCAGTAGTGAAGGACGGAGTACAAGCACCATATATTTT.

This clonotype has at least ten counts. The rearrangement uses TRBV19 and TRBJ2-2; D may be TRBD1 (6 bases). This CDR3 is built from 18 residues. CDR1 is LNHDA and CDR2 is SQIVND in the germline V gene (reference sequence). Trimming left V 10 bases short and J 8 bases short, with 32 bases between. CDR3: CATAERQGLAVFPGELFF. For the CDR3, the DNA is TGTGCCACCGCGGAGAGGCAGGGGTTAGCCGTGTTTCCGGGGGAGCTGTTTTTT.

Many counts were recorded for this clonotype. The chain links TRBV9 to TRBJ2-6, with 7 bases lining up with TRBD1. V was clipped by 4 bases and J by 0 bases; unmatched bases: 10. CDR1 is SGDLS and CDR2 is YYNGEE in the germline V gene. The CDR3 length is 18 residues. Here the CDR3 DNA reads TGTGCCAGCAGCCCCACGACAGGGTTTAGCTCTGGGGCCAACGTCCTGACTTTC. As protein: CASSPTTGFSSGANVLTF.

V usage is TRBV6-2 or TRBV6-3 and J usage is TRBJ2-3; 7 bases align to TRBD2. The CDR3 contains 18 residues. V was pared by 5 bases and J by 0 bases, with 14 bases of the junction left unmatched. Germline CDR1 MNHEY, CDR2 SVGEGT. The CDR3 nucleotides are TGTGCCAGCAGTCCCGGTGGGGTAAGCGGGACTAGCACAGATACGCAGTATTTT. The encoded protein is CASSPGGVSGTSTDTQYF.